These T cell receptor beta chains were read from a single sample in a study of T cells in Graves' hyperthyroidism and ophthalmopathy. In TCRdb, the multiplex PCR reads were re-called with MiXCR into one record per CDR3 protein. The profile shows approximately 430,000 distinct CDR3 sequences, more than 15% of them singletons. Sequencing used blood. These TCRs come from a woman in her late teens or twenties with Graves' hyperthyroidism. CDR3s include the opening cysteine and the closing phenylalanine or tryptophan. A D gene is named only where the DNA matches it firmly. The size field is filled for only some rows; it gives once, few, many or a size class.

>TRBV7-8|TRBJ1-2|many|TRBD1
CASSPDRVQGYTF
TGTGCCAGCAGCCCCGACAGGGTCCAGGGCTACACCTTC
>TRBV12-3/TRBV12-4|TRBJ1-5|many|.
CASGQGPNQPQHF
TGTGCCAGCGGGCAGGGCCCTAATCAGCCCCAGCATTTT
>TRBV12-3/TRBV12-4|TRBJ2-5|many|.
CASSLARGDKVYF
TGTGCCAGCAGTTTGGCCAGGGGGGACAAGGTTTACTTC
>TRBV6-1|TRBJ1-5|many|.
CASSEASGGGRPQHF
TGTGCCAGCAGTGAAGCGTCTGGGGGCGGACGGCCCCAGCATTTT
>TRBV20-1|TRBJ2-2|many|.
CSARKSTGELFF
TGCAGTGCTAGAAAGAGCACCGGGGAGCTGTTTTTT
>TRBV2|TRBJ2-7|many|TRBD2
CASGLAGYEQYF
TGTGCCAGCGGACTAGCGGGGTACGAGCAGTACTTC
>TRBV6-1|TRBJ1-5|many|TRBD1
CASSLYRGNNQPQHF
TGTGCCAGCAGTTTGTACAGGGGTAACAATCAGCCCCAGCATTTT
>TRBV27|TRBJ2-4|many|.
CASSFDGENIQYF
TGTGCCAGCAGTTTTGACGGCGAAAACATTCAGTACTTC
>TRBV5-1|TRBJ1-1|few|.
CASRPGGASTEAFF
TGCGCCAGCAGGCCGGGAGGGGCTTCGACTGAAGCTTTCTTT
>TRBV2|TRBJ2-3|many|.
CASSDRPVSTDTQYF
TGTGCCAGCAGTGACAGGCCCGTTAGCACAGATACGCAGTATTTT
>TRBV7-2|TRBJ2-7|many|TRBD2
CASSQGLAGAYEQYF
TGTGCCAGCAGCCAGGGACTAGCGGGAGCCTACGAGCAGTACTTC
>TRBV6-2/TRBV6-3|TRBJ1-2|many|.
CASSSHTVSNYGYTF
TGTGCCAGCAGTTCGCACACCGTTTCTAACTATGGCTACACCTTC
>TRBV6-1|TRBJ2-5|.|TRBD1
CASRAGTGGQETQYF
TGTGCCAGCCGGGCCGGGACAGGGGGCCAAGAGACCCAGTACTTC
>TRBV25-1|TRBJ1-2|.|.
CASTEGSSYGYTF
TGTGCCAGCACGGAGGGAAGCTCCTATGGCTACACCTTC
>TRBV19|TRBJ1-1|many|TRBD1
CASSHRDRGNRRTEAFF
TGTGCCAGTAGTCACCGGGACAGGGGTAACAGGCGGACTGAAGCTTTCTTT
>TRBV3-1|TRBJ1-2|many|.
CASSQYQGTPNYGYTF
TGTGCCAGCAGCCAGTACCAGGGAACCCCTAACTATGGCTACACCTTC
>TRBV30|TRBJ2-1|once|.
CAWKGSGFYNEQFF
TGTGCCTGGAAGGGGTCGGGATTTTACAATGAGCAGTTCTTC
>TRBV12-3/TRBV12-4|TRBJ2-5|once|TRBD2
CASSRTGGLAGQETQYF
TGTGCCAGCAGCCGAACCGGGGGGCTAGCGGGGCAAGAGACCCAGTACTTC
>TRBV27|TRBJ1-1|many|TRBD1
CASSVTGVNTEAFF
TGTGCCAGCAGTGTGACAGGGGTGAACACTGAAGCTTTCTTT
>TRBV28|TRBJ1-6|many|TRBD1
CASSPGQGHNSPLHF
TGTGCCAGCAGTCCGGGACAGGGGCATAATTCACCCCTCCACTTT
>TRBV5-1|TRBJ2-1|few|TRBD1
CASSLAPGTGLTYNEQFF
TGCGCCAGCAGCTTGGCCCCCGGGACAGGGTTAACCTACAATGAGCAGTTCTTC